The sequence of this T cell receptor (beta chain) was determined in a study of T cell changes during pregnancy in multiple sclerosis. Data came from immunoSEQ multiplex PCR; TCRdb stores just in-frame clones and leaves some out. This sample carries tens of thousands of clones, about 90% of them seen once, and the ten largest clones take 2.3%. V shed 7 bases, J shed 4 bases, and the junction held 6 bases outside the gene matches. Per germline, CDR1 SGHVS and CDR2 FQNEAQ. This CDR3 comprises 14 residues. The sequence was collected from a female donor with multiple sclerosis, enrolled in a pregnancy study. Sequenced here: peripheral blood, sampled in the first trimester of pregnancy. V and J are TRBV7-8 and TRBJ1-2; 10 positions match TRBD1. For the CDR3, the DNA is TGTGCCAGCACCTCCGGGACAGGGGTCTATGGCTACACCTTC. Translating it yields CASTSGTGVYGYTF.